This T cell receptor beta chain originates from a study of T cells after posttransplantation cyclophosphamide. On the day of bone marrow donation, the related graft donor provided peripheral blood. From germline, CDR1 is MGHRA and CDR2 YSYEKL. V was clipped by 2 bases and J by 5 bases; unmatched bases: 7. This CDR3 is built from 18 residues. For this clone: No antigen is known for it.

The data were produced by immunoSEQ multiplex PCR, yet TCRdb's version contains in-frame clones alone and is incomplete. The sample lists about 52,000 clones, under 95% occurring once. Study outcomes and limitations: Tissue-infiltrating T cells from skin or gut overlapped little with blood T cells. Donor-recipient repertoire similarity was low at 1-2 months, rising over year one. Recipient CMV seropositivity and CMV reactivation strongly tracked TRB clonality.

Sequenced sample: PBMCs. This TCR derives from a woman aged 30 to 39 in good health and a related stem cell transplant donor. V gene TRBV4-1 combines with J gene TRBJ2-3, with 16 nucleotides matching TRBD2. This CDR3 is CASSQTGTSGGAGDTQYF. The CDR3 DNA reads as TGCGCCAGCAGCCAAACAGGGACTAGCGGGGGGGCGGGAGATACGCAGTATTTT.